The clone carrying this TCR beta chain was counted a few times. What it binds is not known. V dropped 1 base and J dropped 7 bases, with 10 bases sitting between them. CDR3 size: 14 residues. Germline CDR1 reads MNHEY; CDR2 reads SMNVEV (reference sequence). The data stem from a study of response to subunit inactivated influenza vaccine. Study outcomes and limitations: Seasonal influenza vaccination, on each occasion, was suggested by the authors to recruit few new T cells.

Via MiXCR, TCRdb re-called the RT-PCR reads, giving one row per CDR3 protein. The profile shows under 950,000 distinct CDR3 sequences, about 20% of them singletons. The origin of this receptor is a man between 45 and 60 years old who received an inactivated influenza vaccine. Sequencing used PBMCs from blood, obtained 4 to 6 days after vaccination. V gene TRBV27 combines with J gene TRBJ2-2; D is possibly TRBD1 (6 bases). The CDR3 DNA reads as TGTGCCAGCAGTTTATTCCGGGACATCGGGGAGCTGTTTTTT. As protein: CASSLFRDIGELFF.